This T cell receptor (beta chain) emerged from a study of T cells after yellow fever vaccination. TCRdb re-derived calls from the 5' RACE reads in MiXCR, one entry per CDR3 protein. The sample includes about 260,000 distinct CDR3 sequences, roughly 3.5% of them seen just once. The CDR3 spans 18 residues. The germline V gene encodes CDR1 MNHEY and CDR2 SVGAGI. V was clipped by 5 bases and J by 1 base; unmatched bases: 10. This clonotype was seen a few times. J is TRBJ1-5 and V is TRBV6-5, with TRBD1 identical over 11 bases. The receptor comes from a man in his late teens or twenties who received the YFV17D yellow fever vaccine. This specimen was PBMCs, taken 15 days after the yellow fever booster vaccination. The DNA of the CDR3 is TGTGCCAGCAGTGAGTCCGGGACAGGGGGATCGAGCAATCAGCCCCAGCATTTT. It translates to CASSESGTGGSSNQPQHF.